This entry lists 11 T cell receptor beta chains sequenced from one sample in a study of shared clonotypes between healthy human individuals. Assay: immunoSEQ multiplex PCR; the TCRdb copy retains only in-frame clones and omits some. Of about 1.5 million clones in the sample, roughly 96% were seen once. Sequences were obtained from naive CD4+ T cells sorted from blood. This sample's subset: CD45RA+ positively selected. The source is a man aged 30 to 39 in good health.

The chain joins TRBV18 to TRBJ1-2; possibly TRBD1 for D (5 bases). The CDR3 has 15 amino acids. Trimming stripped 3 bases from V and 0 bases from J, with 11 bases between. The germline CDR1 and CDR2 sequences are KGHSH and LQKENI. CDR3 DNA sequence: TGTGCCAGCTCACCGGTGACAGAAACTAACTATGGCTACACCTTC. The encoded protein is CASSPVTETNYGYTF.

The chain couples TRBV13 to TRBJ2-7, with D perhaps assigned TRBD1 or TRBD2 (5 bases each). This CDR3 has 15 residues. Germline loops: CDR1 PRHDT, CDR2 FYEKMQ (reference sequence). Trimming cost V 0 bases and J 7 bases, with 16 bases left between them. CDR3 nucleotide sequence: TGTGCCAGCAGCTTAGGTCCCGGGACCAGCAGGGAGCAGTACTTC. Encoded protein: CASSLGPGTSREQYF.

In DNA, the CDR3 is TGTGCCAGCAGCGTACCTCAGGGGCGATTGAACACTGAAGCTTTCTTT. The encoded protein is CASSVPQGRLNTEAFF. This sequence joins TRBV28 and TRBJ1-1; possible D gene TRBD1, 6 bases. Germline CDR1 reads MDHEN; CDR2 reads SYDVKM. V was cut by 6 bases and J by 0 bases, with 17 bases left in between. CDR3 size: 16 residues.

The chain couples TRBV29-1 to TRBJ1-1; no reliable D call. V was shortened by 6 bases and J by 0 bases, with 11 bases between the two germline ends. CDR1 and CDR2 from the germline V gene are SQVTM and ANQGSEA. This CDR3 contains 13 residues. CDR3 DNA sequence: TGCAGCGTCCGTGGTGTTCTGAACACTGAAGCTTTCTTT. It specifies CSVRGVLNTEAFF.

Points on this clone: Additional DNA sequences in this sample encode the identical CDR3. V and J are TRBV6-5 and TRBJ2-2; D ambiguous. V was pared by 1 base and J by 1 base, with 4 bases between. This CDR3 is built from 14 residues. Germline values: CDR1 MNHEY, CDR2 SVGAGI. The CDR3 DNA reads TGTGCCAGCAGTTACTTCGGGAACACCGGGGAGCTGTTTTTT. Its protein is CASSYFGNTGELFF.

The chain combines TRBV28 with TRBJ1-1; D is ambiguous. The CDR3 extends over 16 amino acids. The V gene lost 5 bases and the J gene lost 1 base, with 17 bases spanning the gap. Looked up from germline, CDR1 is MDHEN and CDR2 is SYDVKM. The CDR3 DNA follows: TGTGCCAGCAGTCTCCGTGGGAGGGCAGGGAACACTGAAGCTTTCTTT. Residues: CASSLRGRAGNTEAFF. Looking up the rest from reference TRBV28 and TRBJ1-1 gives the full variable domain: DVKVTQSSRYLVKRTGEKVFLECVQDMDHENMFWYRQDPGLGLRLIYFSYDVKMKEKGDIPEGYSVSREKKERFSLILESASTNQTSMYLCASSLRGRAGNTEAFFGQGTRLTVV.

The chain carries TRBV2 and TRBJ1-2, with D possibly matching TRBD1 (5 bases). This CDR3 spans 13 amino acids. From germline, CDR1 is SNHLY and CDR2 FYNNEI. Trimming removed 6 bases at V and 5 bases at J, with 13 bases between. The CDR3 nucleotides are TGTGCCAGCAGCGGGGCAGGAGCGTATGGCTACACCTTC. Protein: CASSGAGAYGYTF.

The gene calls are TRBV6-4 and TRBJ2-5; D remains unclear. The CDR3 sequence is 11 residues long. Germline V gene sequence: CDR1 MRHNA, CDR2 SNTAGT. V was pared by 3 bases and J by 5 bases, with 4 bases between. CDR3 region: CASSEGETQYF. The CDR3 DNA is TGTGCCAGCAGTGAGGGGGAGACCCAGTACTTC.

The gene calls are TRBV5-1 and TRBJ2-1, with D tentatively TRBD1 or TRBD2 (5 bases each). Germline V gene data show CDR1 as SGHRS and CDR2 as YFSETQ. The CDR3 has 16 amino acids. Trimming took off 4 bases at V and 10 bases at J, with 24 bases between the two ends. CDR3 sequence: CASSLGDHPAVREQFF. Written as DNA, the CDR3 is TGCGCCAGCAGCCTGGGGGACCACCCAGCCGTCAGAGAGCAGTTCTTC.

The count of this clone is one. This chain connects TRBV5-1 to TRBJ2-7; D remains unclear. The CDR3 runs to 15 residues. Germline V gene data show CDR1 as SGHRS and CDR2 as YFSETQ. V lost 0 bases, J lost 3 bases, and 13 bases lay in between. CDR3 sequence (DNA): TGCGCCAGCAGCTTGGAAGGGCTGGGGTTCTACGAGCAGTACTTC. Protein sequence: CASSLEGLGFYEQYF.

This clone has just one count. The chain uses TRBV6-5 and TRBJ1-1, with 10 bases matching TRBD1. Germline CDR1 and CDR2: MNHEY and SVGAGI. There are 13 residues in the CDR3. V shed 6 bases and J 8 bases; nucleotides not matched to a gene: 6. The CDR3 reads CASSAPGQGEAFF. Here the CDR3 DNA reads TGTGCCAGCAGCGCACCGGGACAGGGGGAAGCTTTCTTT.